This TCR beta chain was documented in a study of beta chain features in type 1 diabetes. This CDR3 has 13 amino acids. V lost 2 bases and J lost 5, with 7 bases in between. Germline V lookup: CDR1 ENHRY, CDR2 SYGVKD. Every isolated RNA sample was fully reverse transcribed, so sequencing captured expressed TCRB transcripts. Assay used: immunoSEQ multiplex PCR; TCRdb lists only in-frame clones, some missing. Here the sample spans 200,000 to 250,000 clones, about a tenth being singletons. In this sample, this clone turned up a few times. What it recognizes is unknown. Whole-study findings and limits: For Type 1 diabetes patients, all four CD4+ subsets carried TCRB CDR3s that were moderately but significantly shorter.

The specimen was central memory CD4+ T cells from blood. The genes are TRBV10-3 and TRBJ2-1; no firm D call. The clonotype comes from a man between 18 and 29 years old in good health. The CDR3 here is CAISEGPDNEQFF. In nucleotides, the CDR3 is TGTGCCATCAGTGAGGGTCCTGACAATGAGCAGTTCTTC.